The next 30 T cell receptor beta chains were all read from a single sample in a study of T cell changes during pregnancy in multiple sclerosis. TCRdb keeps only in-frame clones here, not all; method: immunoSEQ multiplex PCR. The data contain roughly 100,000 clones, roughly nine tenths of them seen just once; the ten biggest clones take up about 3%. Sample: peripheral blood, taken after pregnancy. Receptor source: a female donor with multiple sclerosis, enrolled in a pregnancy study.

This sequence joins TRBV6-4 and TRBJ1-2; D gene ambiguous. Germline V gives CDR1 MRHNA, CDR2 SNTAGT. This CDR3 has 14 residues. Trimming took off 7 bases at V and 8 bases at J, with 20 bases between the two ends. CDR3 coding DNA: TGTGCCAGCATAATTCGGCGGCCATATAAGGGCTACACCTTC. Residues: CASIIRRPYKGYTF.

The chain joins TRBV5-1 to TRBJ2-5, with TRBD1 matching 11 bases. This CDR3 is built from 14 residues. The germline V gene has CDR1 SGHRS and CDR2 YFSETQ. Trimming removed 7 bases from V and 4 bases from J; junction bases left unmatched: 6. The DNA of the CDR3 is TGCGCCAGCGGTTCCGGGACAGGGGGAGAGACCCAGTACTTC. It is translated as CASGSGTGGETQYF.

The chain has TRBV6-1 and TRBJ2-7; TRBD2 aligns across 11 bases. The V and J ends lost 4 bases and 4 bases, in that order; junction bases with no gene match: 6. Germline V gives CDR1 MNHNS, CDR2 SASEGT. The CDR3 sequence is 15 residues long. The CDR3 DNA sequence: TGTGCCAGCAGTGCGGAGCTAGCGGGGGGATACGAGCAGTACTTC. Translating it yields CASSAELAGGYEQYF.

The V call is TRBV5-1, the J call TRBJ2-1, with D possibly matching TRBD1 (6 bases). This CDR3 is built from 15 residues. With 0 bases removed from V and 5 bases from J, the gap between germline ends came to 12 bases. CDR1 is SGHRS, CDR2 YFSETQ, per germline. The CDR3 spells CASSLVGGNHNEQFF. CDR3 DNA sequence: TGCGCCAGCAGCTTGGTAGGGGGTAACCACAATGAGCAGTTCTTC.

The chain employs TRBV25-1 and TRBJ1-6; D gene ambiguous. The CDR3 has 15 residues. Trimming took 5 bases from V and 4 from J, leaving 12 bases between them. Germline CDR1 is MGHDK and CDR2 is SYGVNS. CDR3 sequence (DNA): TGTGCCAGCAGTTCCAGCGAGAGGTATAATTCACCCCTCCACTTT. Translated, it gives CASSSSERYNSPLHF.

The chain couples TRBV7-9 to TRBJ1-3, with D tentatively TRBD1 (5 bases). In germline, CDR1 is SEHNR, CDR2 FQNEAQ (reference sequence). The CDR3 covers 16 residues. V lost 0 bases to trimming and J lost 2 bases, with 11 bases between them. CDR3 region: CASSLASWGAGNTIYF. Here the CDR3 DNA reads TGTGCCAGCAGCTTAGCGTCATGGGGGGCTGGAAACACCATATATTTT.

The rearrangement uses TRBV19 and TRBJ2-7; TRBD1 matches 7 bases. The CDR3 covers 13 residues. Per the germline V gene, CDR1 is LNHDA and CDR2 is SQIVND (reference sequence). V was pared by 1 base and J by 5 bases, with 2 bases of the junction left unmatched. CDR3 loop: CASSIADRDEQYF. The CDR3 nucleotides are TGTGCCAGTAGTATAGCTGACAGGGACGAGCAGTACTTC. Full variable domain (remainder filled in from reference TRBV19 and TRBJ2-7): DGGITQSPKYLFRKEGQNVTLSCEQNLNHDAMYWYRQDPGQGLRLIYYSQIVNDFQKGDIAEGYSVSREKKESFPLTVTSAQKNPTAFYLCASSIADRDEQYFGPGTRLTVT.

This chain connects TRBV6-5 to TRBJ2-7; tentatively, D is TRBD2 (7 bases). The CDR3 length is 15 residues. Trimming left V 0 bases short and J 5 bases short, with 14 bases between. Per germline, CDR1 MNHEY and CDR2 SVGAGI. CDR3 amino acids: CASSYSNRGGNEQYF. CDR3 DNA sequence: TGTGCCAGCAGTTACTCGAATAGGGGGGGAAACGAGCAGTACTTC.

The chain couples TRBV19 to TRBJ2-1, with 10 bases lining up with TRBD2. Germline-derived CDR1 and CDR2 are LNHDA and SQIVND (reference sequence). The CDR3 has 16 residues. Trimming took 4 bases from V and 9 from J; bases not matched to a gene: 12. The CDR3 sequence: CASSRSWVAGGLEQFF. CDR3 DNA sequence: TGTGCCAGTAGTAGGTCATGGGTAGCGGGGGGACTTGAGCAGTTCTTC.

The rearrangement joins TRBV19 to TRBJ2-2; maybe TRBD1 (6 bases). Germline values: CDR1 LNHDA, CDR2 SQIVND (reference sequence). V lost 1 base, J lost 4 bases, and 16 bases lay in between. The CDR3 has 17 residues. CDR3 coding DNA: TGTGCCAGTAGTATAGGGGGTGGGGGCTCGGTCACCGGGGAGCTGTTTTTT. It translates to CASSIGGGGSVTGELFF.

This clone was counted once. This rearrangement joins TRBV5-1 to TRBJ1-2; TRBD1 might be the D (6 bases). Germline-derived CDR1 and CDR2 are SGHRS and YFSETQ. The CDR3 is 16 amino acids. Trimming stripped 5 bases from V and 6 bases from J, with 23 bases between. DNA of the CDR3: TGCGCCAGCAGACGCTCTCCAGGGGACACTGAAAATGGCTACACCTTC. The encoded protein is CASRRSPGDTENGYTF.

In its sample, this clone was seen once. This sequence joins TRBV5-6 and TRBJ2-5; 8 bases are a match to TRBD2. V trimming: 4 bases; J trimming: 5 bases; junction bases outside the gene matches: 7. The CDR3 covers 14 residues. CDR1 and CDR2 (germline): SGHDT, YYEEEE. CDR3 region: CASSPGGGGETQYF. The CDR3 DNA sequence: TGTGCCAGCAGCCCGGGAGGGGGTGGCGAGACCCAGTACTTC.

This clone was found a few times. The chain recombines TRBV10-3 with TRBJ2-3, with TRBD2 matching over 8 bases. This CDR3 is built from 13 residues. CDR1 and CDR2 from the germline V gene are ENHRY and SYGVKD. The V gene end was trimmed by 10 bases and the J gene end by 2 bases; junction bases not matched to a gene: 5. In nucleotides, the CDR3 is TGTGCCACCGGCGGGGGGTTCACAGATACGCAGTATTTT. Translating it yields CATGGGFTDTQYF.

This clone was recorded a few times. The gene calls are TRBV5-6 and TRBJ1-5; 8 bases line up with TRBD1. The V segment lost 3 bases and the J segment 1 base; nucleotides outside the gene matches: 3. Germline CDR1 is SGHDT and CDR2 is YYEEEE. The CDR3 is 15 residues long. CDR3 DNA sequence: TGTGCCAGCAGCTATGGGACAGGAAGCAATCAGCCCCAGCATTTT. Translated: CASSYGTGSNQPQHF. The variable domain in full, with the rest retrieved from reference TRBV5-6 and TRBJ1-5, is DAGVTQSPTHLIKTRGQQVTLRCSPKSGHDTVSWYQQALGQGPQFIFQYYEEEERQRGNFPDRFSGHQFPNYSSELNVNALLLGDSALYLCASSYGTGSNQPQHFGDGTRLSIL.

The chain uses TRBV4-1 and TRBJ2-3; 13 bases agree with TRBD2. The CDR3 is 20 amino acids. V gave up 0 bases and J gave up 7 bases; unmatched junction bases: 16. The germline CDR1 and CDR2 sequences are MGHRA and YSYEKL. The CDR3 reads CASSQDYLTSGGASRNTQYF. The CDR3 region has the DNA TGCGCCAGCAGCCAAGATTATTTAACTAGCGGGGGGGCCAGTCGGAATACGCAGTATTTT.

This sequence joins TRBV9 and TRBJ2-5; D is possibly TRBD2 (6 bases). Germline assignment: CDR1 SGDLS and CDR2 YYNGEE. The CDR3 length is 16 residues. V gave up 1 base and J gave up 5 bases, with 18 bases separating them. As DNA, the CDR3 is TGTGCCAGCAGCGTAAAGGAGGGCTGGGGGGTCGAGACCCAGTACTTC. It encodes CASSVKEGWGVETQYF.

V is TRBV10-3 and J is TRBJ1-2; no clear D. Trimming removed 10 bases at V and 0 bases at J, with 18 bases between. The CDR3 runs 15 residues. Per germline, CDR1 ENHRY and CDR2 SYGVKD. The CDR3 DNA reads as TGTGCCACCGCGGAAGATTATGATACTAACTATGGCTACACCTTC. The encoded protein is CATAEDYDTNYGYTF.

The genes are TRBV27 and TRBJ2-3, with D possibly being TRBD2 (7 bases). The CDR3 is 17 residues long. The V and J ends lost 2 bases and 2 bases respectively, with 17 bases between them. Germline-derived CDR1 and CDR2 are MNHEY and SMNVEV (reference sequence). The CDR3 is CASSLPSLGGATDTQYF. CDR3 nucleotides: TGTGCCAGCAGTTTACCCTCCCTGGGGGGGGCCACAGATACGCAGTATTTT.

The chain carries TRBV4-1 and TRBJ2-7; 7 nucleotides match TRBD1. Germline V gene lookup returns CDR1 MGHRA and CDR2 YSYEKL. The CDR3 is 13 residues long. The V gene end was trimmed by 0 bases and the J gene end by 6 bases; junction bases not matched to a gene: 2. CDR3 DNA sequence: TGCGCCAGCAGCCAAGACAGGGGGAGCGAGCAGTACTTC. This codes for CASSQDRGSEQYF.

The chain employs TRBV19 and TRBJ2-7; the match to TRBD1 covers 7 bases. The V gene end was trimmed by 5 bases and the J gene end by 0 bases; junction bases not matched to a gene: 4. Germline V gene lookup returns CDR1 LNHDA and CDR2 SQIVND (reference sequence). CDR3 length: 14 amino acids. CDR3 bases: TGTGCCAGTAGTGAAACAGGGGCCTCCTACGAGCAGTACTTC. As protein: CASSETGASYEQYF.

The rearrangement joins TRBV19 to TRBJ1-1; TRBD1 is a possible D gene (6 bases). Trimming took 0 bases from V and 5 from J, leaving 13 bases between them. The CDR3 covers 15 residues. The germline V gene has CDR1 LNHDA and CDR2 SQIVND (reference sequence). CDR3 bases: TGTGCCAGTAGTATAGATCCAGGGGTAGGAACTGAAGCTTTCTTT. It translates to CASSIDPGVGTEAFF.

This sequence joins TRBV19 and TRBJ1-2; D remains unclear. Germline V gene data show CDR1 as LNHDA and CDR2 as SQIVND (reference sequence). Trimming took off 2 bases at V and 1 base at J, with 8 bases between the two ends. This CDR3 is 14 amino acids long. CDR3 nucleotide sequence: TGTGCCAGTAGTATAACGGGTGTTAACTATGGCTACACCTTC. Its translation: CASSITGVNYGYTF.

The chain combines TRBV15 with TRBJ2-3, with TRBD2 matching 11 bases. The length of the CDR3 is 16 residues. Per the germline V gene, CDR1 is LNHNV and CDR2 is YYDKDF (reference sequence). Trimming removed 5 bases from V and 0 bases from J; junction bases left unmatched: 4. CDR3 sequence (DNA): TGTGCCACCAGCTCCCGACTAGCGGGGAGCACAGATACGCAGTATTTT. Amino acid sequence: CATSSRLAGSTDTQYF.

This chain links TRBV7-8 with TRBJ1-1; D is undetermined. This CDR3 comprises 14 residues. Germline V gene lookup returns CDR1 SGHVS and CDR2 FQNEAQ. V lost 1 base and J 2 bases, leaving 8 bases between the germline ends. CDR3 in DNA: TGTGCCAGCAGCTTAGATCGGGTAAACACTGAAGCTTTCTTT. Translating gives CASSLDRVNTEAFF.

V and J are TRBV5-1 and TRBJ2-1; 10 bases are a match to TRBD2. CDR3 size: 15 residues. V dropped 0 bases and J dropped 8; count of bases not matched to a gene: 5. Germline CDR1 is SGHRS and CDR2 is YFSETQ. CDR3 sequence: CASSLASGGVYEQFF. CDR3 in DNA: TGCGCCAGCAGCTTGGCAAGCGGGGGGGTCTATGAGCAGTTCTTC.

The chain links TRBV19 to TRBJ2-7, with a possible D match to TRBD2 (6 bases). Germline V gene lookup returns CDR1 LNHDA and CDR2 SQIVND (reference sequence). The CDR3 runs to 16 residues. The V end was cut by 1 base, the J end by 2 bases, with 15 bases between. CDR3 protein: CASSIAGGANPYEQYF. DNA of the CDR3: TGTGCCAGTAGTATAGCCGGAGGGGCCAACCCCTACGAGCAGTACTTC.

This clone has just a few counts. The V and J genes are TRBV19 and TRBJ1-2; 8 positions agree with TRBD1. From germline, CDR1 is LNHDA and CDR2 SQIVND (reference sequence). The CDR3 is 17 residues long. V lost 4 bases, J lost 4 bases, and 14 bases stayed unmatched. The CDR3 region has the DNA TGTGCCAGTAGTACACTCGGTAACAGGGGGACGATCTATGGCTACACCTTC. Translation: CASSTLGNRGTIYGYTF.

This chain uses TRBV19 with TRBJ1-2, with D unclear. Per the germline V gene, CDR1 is LNHDA and CDR2 is SQIVND (reference sequence). V lost 5 bases, J lost 7 bases, and 23 bases lay in between. This CDR3 is built from 16 residues. CDR3 DNA sequence: TGTGCCAGTAGTTATCTCTGGGAGGCGGTAGGTGGTGGCTACACCTTC. This translates into CASSYLWEAVGGGYTF.

The chain couples TRBV19 to TRBJ1-5, with D unresolved. The CDR3 has 14 amino acids. Germline CDR1 reads LNHDA; CDR2 reads SQIVND (reference sequence). V lost 3 bases and J lost 3, with 9 bases in between. The CDR3 DNA follows: TGTGCCAGTAGTATCCGGGGTCACAATCAGCCCCAGCATTTT. Its protein product is CASSIRGHNQPQHF.

This clone came up once. This chain joins TRBV14 and TRBJ2-7; 9 bases align to TRBD1. The CDR3 consists of 15 residues. Germline V CDR1 and CDR2: SGHDN, FVKESK. With 6 bases clipped from V and 2 bases from J, the junction kept 8 bases outside the gene matches. The CDR3 region has the DNA TGTGCCAGCAGTCCCGACAGGGGGATCACCTACGAGCAGTACTTC. This gives the protein CASSPDRGITYEQYF. The full variable domain, in which reference TRBV14 and TRBJ2-7 provide the parts outside the CDR3, is EAGVTQFPSHSVIEKGQTVTLRCDPISGHDNLYWYRRVMGKEIKFLLHFVKESKQDESGMPNNRFLAERTGGTYSTLKVQPAELEDSGVYFCASSPDRGITYEQYFGPGTRLTVT.